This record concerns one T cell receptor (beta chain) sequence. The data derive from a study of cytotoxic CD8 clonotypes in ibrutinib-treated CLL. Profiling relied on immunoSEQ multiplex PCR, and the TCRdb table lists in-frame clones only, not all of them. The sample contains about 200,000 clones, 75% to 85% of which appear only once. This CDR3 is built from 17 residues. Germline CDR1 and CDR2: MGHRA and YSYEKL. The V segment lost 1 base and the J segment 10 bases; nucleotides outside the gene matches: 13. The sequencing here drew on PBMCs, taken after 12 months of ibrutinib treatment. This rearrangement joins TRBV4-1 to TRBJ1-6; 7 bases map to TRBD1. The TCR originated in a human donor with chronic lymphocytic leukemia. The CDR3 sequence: CASSQGQGGRGDSPLHF. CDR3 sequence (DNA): TGCGCCAGCAGCCAAGGACAGGGCGGGCGTGGCGACTCACCCCTCCACTTT.